This T cell receptor (beta chain) came from a study of technical replicates of blood from a few donors. The length of the CDR3 is 14 residues. The germline V gene encodes CDR1 SGHRS and CDR2 YFSETQ. Trimming pared 1 base from V and 2 bases from J, leaving 9 bases between. Produced via immunoSEQ multiplex PCR; TCRdb's table is partial and in-frame only. The table shows 75,000 to 80,000 clones, with approximately 94% occurring only once. Sequencing was carried out using T cells isolated from PBMCs. The clonotype comes from a human donor in good health. The rearrangement uses TRBV5-1 and TRBJ2-5, with D possibly being TRBD2 (5 bases). The CDR3 region has the DNA TGCGCCAGCAGCTTGCCAGAGGGTCAAGAGACCCAGTACTTC. Translating it yields CASSLPEGQETQYF.